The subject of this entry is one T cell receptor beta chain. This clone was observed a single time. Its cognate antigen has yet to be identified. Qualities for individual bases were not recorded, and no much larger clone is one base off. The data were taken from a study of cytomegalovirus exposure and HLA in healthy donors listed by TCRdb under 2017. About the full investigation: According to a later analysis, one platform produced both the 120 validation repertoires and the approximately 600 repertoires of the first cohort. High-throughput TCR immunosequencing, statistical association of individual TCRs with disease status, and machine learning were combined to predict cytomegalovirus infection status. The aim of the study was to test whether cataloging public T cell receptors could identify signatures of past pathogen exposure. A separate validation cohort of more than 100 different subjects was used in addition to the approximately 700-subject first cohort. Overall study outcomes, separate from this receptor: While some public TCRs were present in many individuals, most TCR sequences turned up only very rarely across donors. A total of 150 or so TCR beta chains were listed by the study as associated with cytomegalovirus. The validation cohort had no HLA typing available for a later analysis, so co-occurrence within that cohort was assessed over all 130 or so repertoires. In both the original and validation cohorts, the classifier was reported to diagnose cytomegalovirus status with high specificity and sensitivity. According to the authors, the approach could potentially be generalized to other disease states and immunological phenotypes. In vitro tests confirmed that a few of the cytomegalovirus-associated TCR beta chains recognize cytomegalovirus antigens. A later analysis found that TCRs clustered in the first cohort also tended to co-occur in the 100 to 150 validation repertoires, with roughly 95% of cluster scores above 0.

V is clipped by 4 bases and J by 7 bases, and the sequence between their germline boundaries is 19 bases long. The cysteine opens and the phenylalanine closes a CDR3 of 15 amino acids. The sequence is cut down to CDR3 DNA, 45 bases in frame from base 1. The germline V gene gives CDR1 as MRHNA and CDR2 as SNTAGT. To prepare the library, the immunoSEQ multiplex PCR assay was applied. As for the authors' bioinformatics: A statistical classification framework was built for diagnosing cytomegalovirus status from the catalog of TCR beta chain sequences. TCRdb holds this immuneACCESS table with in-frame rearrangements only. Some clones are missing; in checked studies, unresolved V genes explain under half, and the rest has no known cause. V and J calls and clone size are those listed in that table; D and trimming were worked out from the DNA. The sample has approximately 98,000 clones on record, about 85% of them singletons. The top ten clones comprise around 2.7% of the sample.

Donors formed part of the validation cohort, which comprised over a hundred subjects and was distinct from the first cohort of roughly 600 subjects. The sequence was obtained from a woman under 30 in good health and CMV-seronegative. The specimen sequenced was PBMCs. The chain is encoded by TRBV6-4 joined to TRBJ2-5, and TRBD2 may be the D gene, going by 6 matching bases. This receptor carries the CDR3 CASSGRDSQYATQYF. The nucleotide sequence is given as TGTGCCAGCAGTGGCCGGGACTCCCAATATGCGACCCAGTACTTC.